The clone carrying this T cell receptor (beta chain) was observed a few times. The sample is drawn from a study of identical twins. This CDR3 comprises 15 residues. Germline values: CDR1 DFQATT, CDR2 SNEGSKA (reference sequence). The V gene end was trimmed by 0 bases and the J gene end by 4 bases; junction bases not matched to a gene: 6. A universal primer site was incorporated via template switching, and the cDNA contained unique molecular identifiers. One entry per CDR3 protein, called by TCRdb with MiXCR from the 5' RACE reads. The profile covers 400,000 to 550,000 distinct CDR3 sequences, with less than 25% appearing a single time and 0.8% to 1% taken by the ten largest. This sample was also put to use in a study of T cells expressing NK-cell markers. From that paper: According to the study, TCR beta repertoires originated from sorted CD3+CD56+NKG2C+, CD3+CD56+NKG2C- and CD3+CD56-NKG2C+ T cells. Dominant NKG2C+ clonotype frequencies of about 1.0-7.0% of CD8+ T cells were measured in six or seven donors.

The specimen was CD4+ T cells sorted from blood. The rearrangement links TRBV20-1 to TRBJ1-3, with 7 bases fitting TRBD1. The origin of this receptor is a woman younger than 35 in good health. CDR3 DNA sequence: TGCAGTGCTAGAGATAGGGGGCCAATGGGAAACACCATATATTTT. Protein product: CSARDRGPMGNTIYF.